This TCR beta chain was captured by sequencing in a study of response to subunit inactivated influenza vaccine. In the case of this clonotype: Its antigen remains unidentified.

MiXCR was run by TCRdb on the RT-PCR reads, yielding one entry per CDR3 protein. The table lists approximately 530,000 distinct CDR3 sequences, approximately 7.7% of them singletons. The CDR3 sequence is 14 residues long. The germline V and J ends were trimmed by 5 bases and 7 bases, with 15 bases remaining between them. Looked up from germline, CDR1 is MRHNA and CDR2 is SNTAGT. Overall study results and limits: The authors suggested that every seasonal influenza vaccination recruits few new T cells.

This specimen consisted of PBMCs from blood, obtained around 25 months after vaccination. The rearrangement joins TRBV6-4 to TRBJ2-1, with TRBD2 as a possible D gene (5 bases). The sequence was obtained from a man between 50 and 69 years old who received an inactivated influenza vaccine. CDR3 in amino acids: CASSQEAMGNEQFF. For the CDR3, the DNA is TGTGCCAGCAGTCAGGAGGCCATGGGGAATGAGCAGTTCTTC.